This TCR beta chain appears in the sequencing data of a study of cytomegalovirus exposure and HLA in healthy donors. The sample holds a few counts of this clone. With 60 Vbeta and 13 Jbeta primers, the PCR was carried out. Sequencing was performed with immunoSEQ multiplex PCR; in TCRdb, only in-frame clones are kept and a portion is missing. The sample shows some 150,000 clones, over 60% of them seen only once. V dropped 7 bases and J dropped 5; count of bases not matched to a gene: 16. The CDR3 is 16 residues long. Per the germline V gene, CDR1 is SGHVS and CDR2 is FNYEAQ. This sequence joins TRBV7-6 and TRBJ1-1, with 7 bases fitting TRBD1. The TCR originated in a female donor in good health and CMV-seronegative. Material: PBMCs. For the CDR3, the DNA is TGTGCCAGCATTACTAGGGGGCGAGGGGTGAGGACTGAAGCTTTCTTT. This gives the protein CASITRGRGVRTEAFF.